This entry concerns a single TCR beta chain. This entry is derived from a study of blood T cell repertoires in COVID-19. About the research overall: There were acute and convalescent COVID-19 samples, and they came from the United States, Italy and Spain. Sources were T cells, B-cell-depleted T cells, or PBMCs; the material itself was cDNA or gDNA.

In the source study's methods: Reference gene primers were amplified, and this amplification served to estimate nucleated cell counts. The method was immunoSEQ multiplex PCR; TCRdb's version includes in-frame clones alone and lacks a portion of them. That table is the source of V, J and clone size, and D and trimming were worked out from the DNA. This sample yields under 250,000 clones, of which around 83% are seen a single time; roughly 8.8% belongs to the top ten. Losses at the gene ends were 2 bases for V and 7 bases for J; bases not matched to a gene: 9. This CDR3 contains 15 residues. Germline CDR1 and CDR2: MNHEY and SMNVEV (reference sequence).

The sample comprised peripheral blood. The J gene is TRBJ2-7, the V gene TRBV27; the match to TRBD2 covers 9 bases. The clonotype comes from a woman aged 45-60 years with acute or convalescent COVID-19. The CDR3 region has the DNA TGTGCCAGCAGTTTAGTTGGGTCTAGCGGGGAAGAGCAGTACTTC. Encoded protein: CASSLVGSSGEEQYF.